This is a list of T cell receptor beta chains from one sample in a study of shared clonotypes between healthy human individuals. Clones were sequenced by immunoSEQ multiplex PCR, and TCRdb holds only the in-frame ones, with some missing. The table has around 2,000,000 clones, approximately 94% seen once. Source material: naive CD8+ T cells sorted from blood. Source of these receptors: a man aged 18-30 years in good health. Both conserved end residues are part of each CDR3. The order of the fields is J gene, D gene, V gene, clone size, CDR3 DNA, CDR3 protein. D genes are given only for firm matches. Clone size is stated in some rows and not others, as once, few, many or a class when expanded.

TRBJ1-2 | - | TRBV10-2 | - | TGCGCCAGCAGTGAGTCCCCCAGGAGCTATGGCTACACCTTC | CASSESPRSYGYTF
TRBJ2-7 | TRBD2 | TRBV11-3 | - | TGTGCCAGCAGCGCCGGGACTAGCGGAAAGCAGTACTTC | CASSAGTSGKQYF
TRBJ2-1 | - | TRBV9 | - | TGTGCCAGCACCCGACCAGGGGCCCCCGATGAGCAGTTCTTC | CASTRPGAPDEQFF
TRBJ2-1 | TRBD2 | TRBV7-8 | - | TGTGCCAGCAGCTTAGAGAGCGGGGGGTACAATGAGCAGTTCTTC | CASSLESGGYNEQFF
TRBJ2-1 | - | TRBV27 | - | TGTGCCAGCAGCCCAATGAGGGGGGCTGAGCAGTTCTTC | CASSPMRGAEQFF
TRBJ2-1 | TRBD1 | TRBV27 | once | TGTGCCAGCAGTCCTGGACAGGGGGCTTACAATGAGCAGTTCTTC | CASSPGQGAYNEQFF
TRBJ2-5 | TRBD1 | TRBV11-2 | once | TGTGCCAGCAGCCCCCCTGCGAGGGGGCGCAAGTCAGAGACCCAGTACTTC | CASSPPARGRKSETQYF
TRBJ1-3 | - | TRBV9 | once | TGTGCCAGCACAAGGGGCTCTGGAAACACCATATATTTT | CASTRGSGNTIYF
TRBJ2-1 | TRBD2 | TRBV5-4 | - | TGTGCCAGCCAACGGCTGGCGGGGGCCTACAATGAGCAGTTCTTC | CASQRLAGAYNEQFF
TRBJ1-5 | TRBD1 | TRBV2 | once | TGTGCCAGCAGCGGGGACAGACCCTTGGCTCAGCCCCAGCATTTT | CASSGDRPLAQPQHF
TRBJ2-7 | TRBD1 | TRBV9 | once | TGTGCCAGCAGCGTAGATGGGACAGATTACGAGCAGTACTTC | CASSVDGTDYEQYF
TRBJ2-7 | - | TRBV30 | - | TGTGCCTGGAGTGTATTTGGGGGTTCCTCCTACGAGCAGTACTTC | CAWSVFGGSSYEQYF
TRBJ2-2 | TRBD1 | TRBV10-3 | - | TGTGCCATCAGCCGCGGACAGGCGAACACCGGGGAGCTGTTTTTT | CAISRGQANTGELFF
TRBJ2-7 | - | TRBV30 | - | TGTGCCTGGAGCCCGGGGAATCTCAACGAGCAGTACTTC | CAWSPGNLNEQYF
TRBJ2-7 | TRBD1 | TRBV6-1 | - | TGTGCCAGCAGTGAAGAAGGGGGCAGTGCTTTCTCCTACGAGCAGTACTTC | CASSEEGGSAFSYEQYF
TRBJ1-1 | - | TRBV19 | - | TGTGCCAGTAGTATATCTGGGACTTCGAACACTGAAGCTTTCTTT | CASSISGTSNTEAFF
TRBJ2-2 | - | TRBV4-3 | - | TGCGCCAGCAGCCAACCCTTACGTGAGGCTTCCACCGGGGAGCTGTTTTTT | CASSQPLREASTGELFF
TRBJ1-2 | - | TRBV7-9 | few | TGTGCCAGCAGCTTAGCGGTGGGGGACAACTATGGCTACACCTTC | CASSLAVGDNYGYTF
TRBJ1-1 | - | TRBV5-1 | - | TGCGCCAGCAGCTTGGCCTTGGGTACTGAAGCTTTCTTT | CASSLALGTEAFF
TRBJ2-1 | TRBD2 | TRBV5-6 | - | TGTGCCAGCAGCTTGGCCCTAGCGGGAGCCTACAATGAGCAGTTCTTC | CASSLALAGAYNEQFF
TRBJ2-1 | - | TRBV13 | - | TGTGCCAGCAGCCCTTCTCCCGGGACTCCTTTCTTC | CASSPSPGTPFF
TRBJ1-3 | - | TRBV5-1 | - | TGCGCCAGCAGCTTGGAGGGGGGCCTTCAGCCTTTACCCCATTTT | CASSLEGGLQPLPHF
TRBJ1-4 | TRBD1 | TRBV16 | - | TGTGCCAGCAGCCAATGGGCCCCCGGGACAGCCACCGCAACTAATGAAAAACTGTTTTTT | CASSQWAPGTATATNEKLFF